This T cell receptor beta chain was found in a study of OX40 agonist ivuxolimab in advanced cancers. Study-level results: Among expanded peripheral T cells, antigen specificity went undetermined. Expanded clones tended on average to be more numerous among CD8+ T cells than CD4+.

TCRdb keeps only in-frame clones here, not all; method: immunoSEQ multiplex PCR. Of 95,000 to 150,000 clones listed, about 93% are singletons. A remark on this clone: Its antigen is as yet unknown.

The sample in question was CD4+ or CD8+ T cells sorted from blood, obtained in a trial of the OX40 agonist ivuxolimab. The TCR comes from an adult with an advanced solid tumor such as melanoma, head and neck, liver or kidney cancer.

CDR3: CASSENYGYTF. For the CDR3, the DNA is TGTGCCAGCAGTGAAAACTATGGCTACACCTTC. The V call is TRBV2, the J call TRBJ1-2, with unresolved D. The germline gives CDR1 SNHLY, CDR2 FYNNEI. V lost 2 bases and J lost 2, with 0 bases in between. The CDR3 runs to 11 residues.